This entry concerns a single T cell receptor beta chain. Its matching antigen is unknown. Germline CDR1 SNHLY, CDR2 FYNNEI. Trimming took 5 bases from V and 0 from J; bases not matched to a gene: 3. The CDR3 has 15 amino acids. The sample originates from a study of beta chain features in type 1 diabetes. Reverse transcription of all isolated RNA meant that expressed TCRB transcripts were sequenced. The table came from immunoSEQ multiplex PCR; TCRdb's copy has only in-frame clones and leaves some out. Found here are a few hundred thousand clones, about 10% of them singletons; the top ten hold 0.45% to 0.65%. Study-wide results and limits: Healthy donors had naive, central memory and Treg TCRB repertoires that appeared less similar than those seen among patients. Significant though moderate, a shortening of TCRB CDR3s appeared in all four CD4+ subsets of Type 1 diabetes patients.

The sequence was collected from a young man with type 1 diabetes. The specimen sequenced was central memory CD4+ T cells from blood. The chain links TRBV2 to TRBJ2-2; 7 nucleotides align to TRBD1. The CDR3 DNA is TGTGCCAGCAGTCGGGACAGCTCGAACACCGGGGAGCTGTTTTTT. It codes for CASSRDSSNTGELFF.